The 24 T cell receptor beta chains below all came from one sample that was sequenced in a study of shared clonotypes between healthy human individuals. Produced via immunoSEQ multiplex PCR; TCRdb's table is partial and in-frame only. Among over 400,000 clones listed, roughly 95% were seen once. The material sequenced was naive CD4+ T cells sorted from blood. Specified subset: CD45RA+ positively selected. All receptors come from a woman aged 25 to 39 in good health.

This clone occurred once. V is TRBV5-1 and J is TRBJ2-1, with TRBD1 identical over 9 bases. Germline CDR1 and CDR2: SGHRS and YFSETQ. The CDR3 is 17 amino acids. V was clipped by 0 bases and J by 3 bases; unmatched bases: 7. The CDR3 sequence: CASSLARDRANYNEQFF. CDR3 coding DNA: TGCGCCAGCAGCTTGGCCCGGGACAGGGCTAACTACAATGAGCAGTTCTTC.

The chain recombines TRBV11-2 with TRBJ2-2; 9 bases match TRBD2. Germline V gene lookup returns CDR1 SGHAT and CDR2 FQNNGV. The CDR3 contains 17 residues. The V segment lost 0 bases and the J segment 0 bases; nucleotides outside the gene matches: 2. CDR3 sequence (DNA): TGTGCCAGCAGCTTAGAAGCGGGAGGCTCGAACACCGGGGAGCTGTTTTTT. Residues: CASSLEAGGSNTGELFF.

This chain joins TRBV7-2 and TRBJ2-7; tentatively, D is TRBD2 (6 bases). V lost 5 bases and J 1 base, leaving 18 bases between the germline ends. This CDR3 has 16 amino acids. CDR1 is SGHTA, CDR2 FQGNSA, per germline. The CDR3 is CASSPPGGLRSYEQYF. The CDR3 DNA reads TGTGCCAGCAGCCCTCCTGGGGGACTTAGATCCTACGAGCAGTACTTC.

The chain combines TRBV19 with TRBJ1-5; D possibly corresponds to TRBD1 (5 bases). There are 15 residues in the CDR3. Per germline, CDR1 LNHDA and CDR2 SQIVND (reference sequence). Trimming stripped 3 bases from V and 2 bases from J, with 11 bases between. The CDR3 here is CASSIKGKGNQPQHF. The CDR3, as DNA: TGTGCCAGTAGTATCAAGGGGAAGGGCAATCAGCCCCAGCATTTT.

The rearrangement uses TRBV7-6 and TRBJ1-5; D unresolved. V gave up 5 bases and J gave up 3 bases, with 11 bases separating them. The CDR3 is 14 residues long. Germline CDR1 is SGHVS and CDR2 is FNYEAQ. The CDR3 bases are TGTGCCAGCAGCCACGATACGGACAATCAGCCCCAGCATTTT. Its protein product is CASSHDTDNQPQHF.

The gene calls are TRBV6-5 and TRBJ2-2; possible D gene TRBD2, 6 bases. V dropped 7 bases and J dropped 5 bases, with 17 bases sitting between them. The CDR3 has 15 amino acids. Per germline, CDR1 MNHEY and CDR2 SVGAGI. The CDR3 nucleotides are TGTGCCAGCACCCGAGGTGGGGGGTCGACCGGGGAGCTGTTTTTT. Its translation is CASTRGGGSTGELFF.

The genes are TRBV18 and TRBJ2-7; no firm D call. Trimming left V 3 bases short and J 7 bases short, with 13 bases between. The CDR3 covers 13 residues. Germline CDR1 is KGHSH and CDR2 is LQKENI. DNA for the CDR3: TGTGCCAGCTCACCTCTCCAGGCGGATGAGCAGTACTTC. The encoded protein is CASSPLQADEQYF. Supplemented by reference TRBV18 and TRBJ2-7, the full variable domain reads NAGVMQNPRHLVRRRGQEARLRCSPMKGHSHVYWYRQLPEEGLKFMVYLQKENIIDESGMPKERFSAEFPKEGPSILRIQQVVRGDSAAYFCASSPLQADEQYFGPGTRLTVT.

This sequence joins TRBV28 and TRBJ2-7, with TRBD2 matching 10 bases. After removal of 3 bases from V and 5 bases from J, the junction contained 4 bases not matched to a gene. The CDR3 consists of 14 residues. Germline lookup yields CDR1 MDHEN and CDR2 SYDVKM. CDR3 bases: TGTGCCAGCAGTTTTGCTAGCGGGAGCCACGAGCAGTACTTC. It encodes CASSFASGSHEQYF. Drawing the rest from reference TRBV28 and TRBJ2-7, the complete variable domain is DVKVTQSSRYLVKRTGEKVFLECVQDMDHENMFWYRQDPGLGLRLIYFSYDVKMKEKGDIPEGYSVSREKKERFSLILESASTNQTSMYLCASSFASGSHEQYFGPGTRLTVT.

This clone was counted once. The chain couples TRBV19 to TRBJ1-1; a possible D gene is TRBD1 (5 bases). The CDR3 is 14 residues long. The germline gives CDR1 LNHDA, CDR2 SQIVND (reference sequence). The V gene lost 4 bases and the J gene lost 10 bases, with 19 bases spanning the gap. The CDR3 DNA is TGTGCCAGTAGTACGGGGCAGGGAGAGGACGTAGCTTTCTTT. This translates into CASSTGQGEDVAFF.

This chain uses TRBV18 with TRBJ1-4; D is unclear. From germline, CDR1 is KGHSH and CDR2 LQKENI. The CDR3 consists of 16 residues. Trimming took off 5 bases at V and 3 bases at J, with 16 bases between the two ends. CDR3 sequence: CASSAEADPSNEKLFF. The CDR3 nucleotides read TGTGCCAGCTCAGCGGAAGCAGATCCTTCTAATGAAAAACTGTTTTTT. The variable domain in full, with the rest retrieved from reference TRBV18 and TRBJ1-4, is NAGVMQNPRHLVRRRGQEARLRCSPMKGHSHVYWYRQLPEEGLKFMVYLQKENIIDESGMPKERFSAEFPKEGPSILRIQQVVRGDSAAYFCASSAEADPSNEKLFFGSGTQLSVL.

J is TRBJ2-7 and V is TRBV7-9, with TRBD2 matching over 8 bases. Germline trimming cut 5 bases from V and 0 bases from J; bases unmatched to any gene: 9. The CDR3 runs 16 residues. Germline V lookup: CDR1 SEHNR, CDR2 FQNEAQ (reference sequence). The CDR3 nucleotides are TGTGCCAGCAGCGAACCCGGGACTAGACTCTCCTACGAGCAGTACTTC. This encodes CASSEPGTRLSYEQYF.

The J gene is TRBJ2-2, the V gene TRBV18; weak D call: TRBD1 (6 bases). The germline V gene has CDR1 KGHSH and CDR2 LQKENI. CDR3 size: 17 residues. Trimming pared 3 bases from V and 6 bases from J, leaving 20 bases between. The chain's CDR3 is CASSPKAGVGASGELFF. The CDR3 coding sequence is TGTGCCAGCTCACCCAAAGCAGGGGTTGGCGCGTCCGGGGAGCTGTTTTTT.

This clone was picked up one time. J is TRBJ2-7 and V is TRBV9, with D hard to call. The CDR3 runs 15 residues. Germline V gene data show CDR1 as SGDLS and CDR2 as YYNGEE. V was cut by 0 bases and J by 1 base, with 11 bases left in between. The CDR3 DNA sequence: TGTGCCAGCAGCGTAGACCCTTTTCAGTCCTACGAGCAGTACTTC. Protein sequence: CASSVDPFQSYEQYF.

The chain combines TRBV4-1 with TRBJ2-5; either TRBD1 or TRBD2 may fit D (5 bases each). The J call is in doubt because the DNA end fits TRBJ2-7 better. This CDR3 spans 11 amino acids. Germline loops: CDR1 MGHRA, CDR2 YSYEKL. CDR3 sequence: CASGRGTEQYF. In DNA, the CDR3 is TGCGCCAGTGGGAGAGGGACCGAGCAGTACTTC.

This chain connects TRBV25-1 to TRBJ2-7; TRBD2 is a possible D gene (6 bases). Per germline, CDR1 MGHDK and CDR2 SYGVNS. This CDR3 is built from 15 residues. V lost 5 bases to trimming and J lost 4 bases, with 18 bases between them. This CDR3 reads CASSSMGGLGYEQYF. In DNA, the CDR3 is TGTGCCAGCAGTAGTATGGGGGGTCTTGGGTACGAGCAGTACTTC.

V is TRBV28 and J is TRBJ2-7; D ambiguous. The germline V gene has CDR1 MDHEN and CDR2 SYDVKM. The ends were cut back, 3 bases at V and 3 bases at J, with 12 bases in the middle. This CDR3 contains 14 residues. The CDR3 DNA is TGTGCCAGCAGTTTTCACCAAAACGTCTACGAGCAGTACTTC. The encoded protein is CASSFHQNVYEQYF.

The V call is TRBV7-3, the J call TRBJ2-1; the match to TRBD2 covers 10 bases. Germline CDR1 reads SGHTA; CDR2 reads FQGTGA. The length of the CDR3 is 17 residues. With V trimmed by 4 bases and J by 7 bases, 13 bases remained unmatched. CDR3 protein: CASSYNLASGRENEQFF. The CDR3 coding sequence is TGTGCCAGCAGCTATAACCTGGCGAGCGGGAGGGAGAATGAGCAGTTCTTC.

The chain couples TRBV10-3 to TRBJ2-7, with TRBD2 as a possible D gene (5 bases). The ends were cut back, 6 bases at V and 4 bases at J, with 13 bases in the middle. The CDR3 spans 13 residues. Germline CDR1 is ENHRY and CDR2 is SYGVKD. CDR3 residues: CAISGELQYEQYF. The DNA of the CDR3 is TGTGCCATCAGCGGGGAGCTCCAATACGAGCAGTACTTC.

The rearrangement links TRBV18 to TRBJ2-3; TRBD2 might be the D (5 bases). The CDR3 is made up of 16 amino acids. The V gene's germline CDR1 is KGHSH and CDR2 LQKENI. V shed 1 base and J shed 4 bases, with 15 bases lying between them. The CDR3 DNA reads TGTGCCAGCTCACCACGCGGTTCCGGGAATGCAGATACGCAGTATTTT. Its translation is CASSPRGSGNADTQYF. The full variable domain, completed using reference TRBV18 and TRBJ2-3, is NAGVMQNPRHLVRRRGQEARLRCSPMKGHSHVYWYRQLPEEGLKFMVYLQKENIIDESGMPKERFSAEFPKEGPSILRIQQVVRGDSAAYFCASSPRGSGNADTQYFGPGTRLTVL.

This chain links TRBV5-1 with TRBJ2-2; perhaps TRBD1 as D (6 bases). Per the germline V gene, CDR1 is SGHRS and CDR2 is YFSETQ. The CDR3 is 15 amino acids. Trimming removed 4 bases from V and 3 bases from J, with 13 bases in between. CDR3: CASSAAQGHTGELFF. CDR3 bases: TGCGCCAGCAGCGCGGCTCAGGGGCACACCGGGGAGCTGTTTTTT.

The chain recombines TRBV25-1 with TRBJ2-7; D not resolved. Germline values: CDR1 MGHDK, CDR2 SYGVNS. The CDR3 is made up of 16 amino acids. The V gene lost 1 base and the J gene lost 5 bases, with 18 bases spanning the gap. The DNA for the CDR3 is TGTGCCAGCAGTGAATCTGGTGCTGCCAGGCCCAACGAGCAGTACTTC. This sequence encodes CASSESGAARPNEQYF.

The gene calls are TRBV28 and TRBJ2-3, with 8 bases lining up with TRBD2. The CDR3 length is 16 residues. V trimming: 1 base; J trimming: 6 bases; junction bases outside the gene matches: 9. Germline values: CDR1 MDHEN, CDR2 SYDVKM. CDR3 nucleotide sequence: TGTGCCAGCAGTTTATATGGACTAGCTTTACAGGATACGCAGTATTTT. It codes for CASSLYGLALQDTQYF. Supplemented by reference TRBV28 and TRBJ2-3, the full variable domain reads DVKVTQSSRYLVKRTGEKVFLECVQDMDHENMFWYRQDPGLGLRLIYFSYDVKMKEKGDIPEGYSVSREKKERFSLILESASTNQTSMYLCASSLYGLALQDTQYFGPGTRLTVL.

Concerning this clone itself: The same CDR3 also results from other DNA sequences found in this sample. This chain connects TRBV5-1 to TRBJ2-7; TRBD2 aligns across 8 bases. The V gene's germline CDR1 is SGHRS and CDR2 YFSETQ. The CDR3 contains 14 residues. The J segment lost 3 bases and the V segment lost 0 bases, leaving 2 bases of the junction unmatched. CDR3 protein: CASSLGTSSYEQYF. For the CDR3, the DNA is TGCGCCAGCAGCTTGGGGACTAGCAGCTACGAGCAGTACTTC.

This chain connects TRBV4-1 to TRBJ2-7; D unresolved. V was trimmed by 1 base and J by 4 bases, leaving 14 bases between them. This CDR3 region has 15 residues. CDR1 and CDR2 (germline): MGHRA, YSYEKL. The CDR3 spells CASSQGALPIYEQYF. The CDR3 region has the DNA TGCGCCAGCAGCCAAGGGGCCCTACCGATTTACGAGCAGTACTTC.